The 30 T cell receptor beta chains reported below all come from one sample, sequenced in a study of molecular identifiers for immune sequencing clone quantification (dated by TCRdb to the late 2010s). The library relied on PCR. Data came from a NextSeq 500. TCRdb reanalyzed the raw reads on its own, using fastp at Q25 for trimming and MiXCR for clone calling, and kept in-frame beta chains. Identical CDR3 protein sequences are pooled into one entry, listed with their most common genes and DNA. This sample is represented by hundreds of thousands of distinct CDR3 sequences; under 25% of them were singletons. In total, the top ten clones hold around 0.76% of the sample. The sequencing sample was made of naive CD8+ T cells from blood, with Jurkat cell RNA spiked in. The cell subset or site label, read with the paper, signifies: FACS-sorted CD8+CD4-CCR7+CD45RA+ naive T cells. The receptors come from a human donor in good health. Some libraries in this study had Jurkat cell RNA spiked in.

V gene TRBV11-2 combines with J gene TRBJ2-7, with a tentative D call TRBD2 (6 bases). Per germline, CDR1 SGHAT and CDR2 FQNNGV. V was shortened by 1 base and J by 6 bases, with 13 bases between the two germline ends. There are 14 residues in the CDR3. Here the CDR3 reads CASSLVRGDREQYF. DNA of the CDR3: TGTGCCAGCAGCTTAGTGCGGGGAGACCGCGAGCAGTACTTC.

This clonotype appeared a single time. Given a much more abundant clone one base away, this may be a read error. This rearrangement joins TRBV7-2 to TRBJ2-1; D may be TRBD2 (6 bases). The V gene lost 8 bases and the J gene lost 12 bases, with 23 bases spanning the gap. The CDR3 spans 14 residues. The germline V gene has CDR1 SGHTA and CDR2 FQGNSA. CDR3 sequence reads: CASDGGLGLHAQFF. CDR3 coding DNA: TGTGCCAGCGACGGTGGGCTGGGACTGCATGCGCAGTTCTTC.

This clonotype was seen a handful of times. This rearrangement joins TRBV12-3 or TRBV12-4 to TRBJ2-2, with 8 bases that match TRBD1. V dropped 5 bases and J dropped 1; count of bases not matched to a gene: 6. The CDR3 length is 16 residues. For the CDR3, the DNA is TGTGCCAGCAGTCCTCCAGGGGGCCGGAACACCGGGGAGCTGTTTTTT. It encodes CASSPPGGRNTGELFF.

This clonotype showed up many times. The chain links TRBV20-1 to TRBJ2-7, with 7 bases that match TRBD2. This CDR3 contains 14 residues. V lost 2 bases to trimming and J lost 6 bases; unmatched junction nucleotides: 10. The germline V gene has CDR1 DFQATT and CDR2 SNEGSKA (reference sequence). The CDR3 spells CSARTSARLFEQYF. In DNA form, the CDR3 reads TGCAGTGCTAGAACTAGCGCTCGACTCTTCGAGCAGTACTTC.

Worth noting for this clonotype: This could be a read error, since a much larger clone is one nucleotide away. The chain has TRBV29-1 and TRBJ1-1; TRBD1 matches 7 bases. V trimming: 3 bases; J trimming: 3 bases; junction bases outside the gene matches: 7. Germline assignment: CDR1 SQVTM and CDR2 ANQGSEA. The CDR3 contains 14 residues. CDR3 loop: CSVEGTVVDTEAFF. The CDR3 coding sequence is TGCAGCGTTGAGGGGACAGTCGTGGACACTGAAGCTTTCTTT.

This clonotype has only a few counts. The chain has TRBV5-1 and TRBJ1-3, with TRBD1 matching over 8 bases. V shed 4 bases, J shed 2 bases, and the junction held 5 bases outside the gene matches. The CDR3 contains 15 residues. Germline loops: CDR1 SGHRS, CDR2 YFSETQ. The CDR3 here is CASSAGQGTGNTIYF. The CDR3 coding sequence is TGCGCCAGCAGCGCCGGACAGGGTACTGGAAACACCATATATTTT. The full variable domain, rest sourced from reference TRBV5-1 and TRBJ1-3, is KAGVTQTPRYLIKTRGQQVTLSCSPISGHRSVSWYQQTPGQGLQFLFEYFSETQRNKGNFPGRFSGRQFSNSRSEMNVSTLELGDSALYLCASSAGQGTGNTIYFGEGSWLTVV.

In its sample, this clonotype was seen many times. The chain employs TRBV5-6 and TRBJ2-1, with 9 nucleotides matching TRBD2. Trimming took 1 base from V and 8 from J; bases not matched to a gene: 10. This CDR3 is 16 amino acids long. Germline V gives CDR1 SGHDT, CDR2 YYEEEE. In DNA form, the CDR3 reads TGTGCCAGCAGCTTGAGCGGCGGGAGGGCCGTCCATGAGCAGTTCTTC. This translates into CASSLSGGRAVHEQFF.

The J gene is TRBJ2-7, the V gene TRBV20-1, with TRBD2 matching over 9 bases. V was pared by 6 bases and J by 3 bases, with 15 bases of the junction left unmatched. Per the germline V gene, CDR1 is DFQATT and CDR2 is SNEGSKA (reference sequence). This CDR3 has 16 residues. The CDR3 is CSAPPASGDFSYEQYF. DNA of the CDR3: TGCAGTGCGCCGCCCGCTAGCGGGGACTTTAGCTACGAGCAGTACTTC.

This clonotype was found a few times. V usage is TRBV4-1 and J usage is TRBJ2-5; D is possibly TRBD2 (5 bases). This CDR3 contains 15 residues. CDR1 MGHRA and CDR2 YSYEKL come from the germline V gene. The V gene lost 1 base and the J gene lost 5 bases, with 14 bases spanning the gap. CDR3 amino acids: CASSQAGNSLETQYF. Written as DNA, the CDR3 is TGCGCCAGCAGCCAAGCCGGGAATAGTCTGGAGACCCAGTACTTC.

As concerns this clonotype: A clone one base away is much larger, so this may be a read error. The CDR3 sequence: CASSPGALDMQYF. The CDR3 bases are TGTGCCAGCAGCCCGGGCGCTTTAGATATGCAGTATTTT. The J gene is TRBJ2-3, the V gene TRBV5-4; the D is unclear. The CDR3 loop spans 13 amino acids. Germline V gene sequence: CDR1 SGHNT, CDR2 YYREEE (reference sequence).

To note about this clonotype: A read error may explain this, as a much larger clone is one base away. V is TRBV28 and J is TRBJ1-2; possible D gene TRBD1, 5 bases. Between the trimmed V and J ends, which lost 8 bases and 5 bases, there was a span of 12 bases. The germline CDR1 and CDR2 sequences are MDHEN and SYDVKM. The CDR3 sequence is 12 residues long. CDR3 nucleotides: TGTGCCAGCTGGGACGGTACTTATGGCTACACCTTC. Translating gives CASWDGTYGYTF.

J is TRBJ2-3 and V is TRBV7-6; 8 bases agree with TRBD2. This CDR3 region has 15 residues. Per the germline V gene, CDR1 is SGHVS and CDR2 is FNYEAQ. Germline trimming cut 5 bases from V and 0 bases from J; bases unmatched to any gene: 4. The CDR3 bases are TGTGCCAGCAGCGAACTAGCGGAGAGCACAGATACGCAGTATTTT. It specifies CASSELAESTDTQYF.

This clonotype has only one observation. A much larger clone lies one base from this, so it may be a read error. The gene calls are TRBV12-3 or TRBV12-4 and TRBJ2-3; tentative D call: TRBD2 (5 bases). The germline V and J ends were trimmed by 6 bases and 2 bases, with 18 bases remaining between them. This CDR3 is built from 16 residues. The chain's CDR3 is CASRSDAGWATDTQYF. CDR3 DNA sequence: TGTGCCAGCAGATCAGACGCGGGTTGGGCCACAGATACGCAGTATTTT.

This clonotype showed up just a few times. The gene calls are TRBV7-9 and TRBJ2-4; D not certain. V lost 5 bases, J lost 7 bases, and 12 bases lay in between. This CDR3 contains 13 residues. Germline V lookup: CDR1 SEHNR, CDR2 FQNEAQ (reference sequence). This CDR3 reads CASSILLGNIQYF. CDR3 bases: TGTGCCAGCAGCATCCTCCTTGGGAACATTCAGTACTTC.

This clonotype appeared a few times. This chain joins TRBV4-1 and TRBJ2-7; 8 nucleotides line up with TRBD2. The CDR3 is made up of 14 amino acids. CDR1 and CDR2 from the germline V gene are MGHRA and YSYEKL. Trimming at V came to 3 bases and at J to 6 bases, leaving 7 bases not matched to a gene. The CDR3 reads CASSQGLVGGEQYF. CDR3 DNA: TGCGCCAGCAGCCAGGGACTAGTGGGTGGCGAGCAGTACTTC.

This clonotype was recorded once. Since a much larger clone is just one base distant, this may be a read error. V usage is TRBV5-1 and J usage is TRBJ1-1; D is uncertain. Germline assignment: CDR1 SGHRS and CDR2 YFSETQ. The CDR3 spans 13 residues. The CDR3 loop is CASSLVGGTEALF. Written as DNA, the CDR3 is TGCGCCAGCAGCTTGGTGGGAGGCACTGAAGCTCTCTTT.

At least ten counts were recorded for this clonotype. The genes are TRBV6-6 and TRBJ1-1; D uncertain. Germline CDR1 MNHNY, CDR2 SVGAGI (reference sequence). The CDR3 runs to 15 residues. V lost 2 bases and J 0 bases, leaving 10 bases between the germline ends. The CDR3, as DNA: TGTGCCAGCAGTTACGCAGCCATGATGAACACTGAAGCTTTCTTT. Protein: CASSYAAMMNTEAFF.

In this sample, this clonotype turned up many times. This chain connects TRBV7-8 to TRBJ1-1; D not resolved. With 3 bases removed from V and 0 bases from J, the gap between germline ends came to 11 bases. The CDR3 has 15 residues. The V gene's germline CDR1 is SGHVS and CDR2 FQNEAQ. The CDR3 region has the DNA TGTGCCAGCAGCTTTCCTCAGAGTTTGAACACTGAAGCTTTCTTT. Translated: CASSFPQSLNTEAFF.

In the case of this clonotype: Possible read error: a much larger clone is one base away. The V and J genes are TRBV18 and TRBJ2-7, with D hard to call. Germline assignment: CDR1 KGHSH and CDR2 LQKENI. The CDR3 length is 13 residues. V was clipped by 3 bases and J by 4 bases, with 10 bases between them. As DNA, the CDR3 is TGTGCCAGCTCACCCGACCAGTCGTACGAGCAGTACTTC. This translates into CASSPDQSYEQYF.

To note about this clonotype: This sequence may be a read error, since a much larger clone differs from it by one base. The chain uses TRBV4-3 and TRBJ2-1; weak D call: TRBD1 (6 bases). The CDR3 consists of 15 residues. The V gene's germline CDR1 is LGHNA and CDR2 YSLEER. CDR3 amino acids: CAGSQEDSSYNEQFF. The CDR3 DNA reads TGCGCCGGCAGCCAGGAGGACAGCTCCTACAATGAGCAGTTCTTC.

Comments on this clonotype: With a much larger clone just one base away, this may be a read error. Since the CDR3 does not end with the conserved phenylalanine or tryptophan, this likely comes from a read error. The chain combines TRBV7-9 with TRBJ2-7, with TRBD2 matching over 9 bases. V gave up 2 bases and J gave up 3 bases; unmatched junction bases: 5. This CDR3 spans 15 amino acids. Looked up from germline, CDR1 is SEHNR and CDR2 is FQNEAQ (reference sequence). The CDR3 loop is CASSLHSGGFYEQYL. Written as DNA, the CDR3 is TGTGCCAGCAGCTTACATAGCGGGGGATTCTACGAGCAGTACCTC.

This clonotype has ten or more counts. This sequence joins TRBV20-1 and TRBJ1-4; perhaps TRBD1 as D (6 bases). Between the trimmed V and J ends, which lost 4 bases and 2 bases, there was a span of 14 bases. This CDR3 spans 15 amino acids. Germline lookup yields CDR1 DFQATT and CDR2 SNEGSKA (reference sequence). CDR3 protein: CSAIWGAQTNEKLFF. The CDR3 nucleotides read TGCAGTGCTATCTGGGGGGCGCAGACTAATGAAAAACTGTTTTTT.

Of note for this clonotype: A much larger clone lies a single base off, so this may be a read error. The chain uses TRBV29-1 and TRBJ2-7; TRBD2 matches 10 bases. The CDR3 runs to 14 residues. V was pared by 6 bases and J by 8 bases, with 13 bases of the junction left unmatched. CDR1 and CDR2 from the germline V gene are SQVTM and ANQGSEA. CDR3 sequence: CSVVTAGLAYKQYF. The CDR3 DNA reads TGCAGCGTCGTCACGGCGGGACTAGCGTACAAGCAGTACTTC.

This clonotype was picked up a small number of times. This chain's CDR3 is CASSLILGQGIGELFF. CDR3 in DNA: TGTGCCAGCAGCTTAATCTTAGGACAGGGGATCGGGGAGCTGTTTTTT. The V gene is TRBV7-9, the J gene TRBJ2-2; TRBD1 aligns across 9 bases. CDR1 and CDR2 (germline): SEHNR, FQNEAQ (reference sequence). With V trimmed by 2 bases and J by 7 bases, 8 bases remained unmatched. The CDR3 spans 16 residues. Using reference TRBV7-9 and TRBJ2-2 for the parts outside the CDR3, the full variable domain is DTGVSQNPRHKITKRGQNVTFRCDPISEHNRLYWYRQTLGQGPEFLTYFQNEAQLEKSRLLSDRFSAERPKGSFSTLEIQRTEQGDSAMYLCASSLILGQGIGELFFGEGSRLTVL.

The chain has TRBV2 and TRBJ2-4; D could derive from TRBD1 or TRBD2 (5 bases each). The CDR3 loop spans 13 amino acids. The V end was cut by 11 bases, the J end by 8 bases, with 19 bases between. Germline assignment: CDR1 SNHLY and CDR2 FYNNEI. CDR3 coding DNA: TGTGCCTGCCTGATTGAGGGGTTGGACATTCAGTACTTC. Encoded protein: CACLIEGLDIQYF.

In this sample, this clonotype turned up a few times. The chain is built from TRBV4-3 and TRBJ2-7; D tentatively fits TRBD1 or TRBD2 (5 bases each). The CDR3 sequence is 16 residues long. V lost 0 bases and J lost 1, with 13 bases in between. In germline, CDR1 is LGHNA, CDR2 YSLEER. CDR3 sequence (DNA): TGCGCCAGCAGCCAAGACGTGGGGACGGCATCCTACGAGCAGTACTTC. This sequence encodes CASSQDVGTASYEQYF.

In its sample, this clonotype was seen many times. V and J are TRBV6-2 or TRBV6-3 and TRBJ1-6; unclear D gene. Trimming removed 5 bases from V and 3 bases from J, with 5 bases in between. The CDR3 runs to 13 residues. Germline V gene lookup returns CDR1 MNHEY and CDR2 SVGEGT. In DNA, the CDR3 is TGTGCCAGCAGTGAAATCTATAATTCACCCCTCCACTTT. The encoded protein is CASSEIYNSPLHF.

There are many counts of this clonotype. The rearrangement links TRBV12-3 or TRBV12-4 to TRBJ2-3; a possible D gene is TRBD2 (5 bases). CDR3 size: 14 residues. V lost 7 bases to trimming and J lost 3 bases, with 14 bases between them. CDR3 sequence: CASTTQDSTDTQYF. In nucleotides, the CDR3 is TGTGCCAGCACCACGCAGGACTCTACAGATACGCAGTATTTT.

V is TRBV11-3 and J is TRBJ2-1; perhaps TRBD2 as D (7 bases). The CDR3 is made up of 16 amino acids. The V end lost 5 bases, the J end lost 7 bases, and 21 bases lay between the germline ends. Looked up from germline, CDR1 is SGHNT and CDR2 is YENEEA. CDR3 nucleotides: TGTGCCAGCAGCCATCTGGGGGGGGGCCTTATTAATGAGCAGTTCTTC. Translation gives CASSHLGGGLINEQFF.

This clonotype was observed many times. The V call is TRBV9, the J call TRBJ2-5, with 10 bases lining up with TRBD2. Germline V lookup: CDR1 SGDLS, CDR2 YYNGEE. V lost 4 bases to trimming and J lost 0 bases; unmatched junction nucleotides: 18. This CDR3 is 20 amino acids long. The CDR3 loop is CASSHPRSLLAGVDQETQYF. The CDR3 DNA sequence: TGTGCCAGCAGCCACCCAAGATCCCTCCTAGCGGGAGTCGACCAAGAGACCCAGTACTTC.